Following are 21 T cell receptor beta chains from one sample sequenced in a study of blood T cell repertoires in COVID-19. Some clones are missing from TCRdb's copy, which holds only in-frame ones; the method was immunoSEQ multiplex PCR. The table has approximately 120,000 clones, around 89% seen once. The sequencing sample was made of peripheral blood. The receptors originated from a human donor in a cohort sampled during active COVID-19.

The rearrangement joins TRBV6-5 to TRBJ1-2; 9 bases are shared with TRBD1. The CDR3 extends over 15 amino acids. The germline V gene has CDR1 MNHEY and CDR2 SVGAGI. The V gene end was trimmed by 5 bases and the J gene end by 5 bases; junction bases not matched to a gene: 9. The CDR3 coding sequence is TGTGCCAGCAGTCTGAGGGGACAGGGACTTTATGGCTACACCTTC. Amino acids: CASSLRGQGLYGYTF.

Written as DNA, the CDR3 is TGTGCCAGCAGCCGGACAGGGAATGGGGCCAACGTCCTGACTTTC. It codes for CASSRTGNGANVLTF. This chain connects TRBV27 to TRBJ2-6, with 8 bases that match TRBD1. Per germline, CDR1 MNHEY and CDR2 SMNVEV (reference sequence). The trim removed 6 bases at V and 3 bases at J, leaving 4 bases unmatched. The CDR3 runs to 15 residues.

The chain combines TRBV5-1 with TRBJ1-1, with D perhaps TRBD1 (5 bases). Trimming left V 0 bases short and J 3 bases short, with 9 bases between. The CDR3 spans 14 residues. Germline V gives CDR1 SGHRS, CDR2 YFSETQ. The CDR3 DNA sequence: TGCGCCAGCAGCTTGGTAGTCAGGGACACTGAAGCTTTCTTT. Protein sequence: CASSLVVRDTEAFF.

The V and J genes are TRBV7-2 and TRBJ2-7; 7 bases are shared with TRBD2. The CDR3 covers 13 residues. V lost 0 bases and J lost 4; bases outside the gene matches: 0. Germline V CDR1 and CDR2: SGHTA, FQGNSA. CDR3 in DNA: TGTGCCAGCAGCTTAGCGGGAGGGTACGAGCAGTACTTC. Translation gives CASSLAGGYEQYF.

This clone was counted a single time. The rearrangement joins TRBV5-4 to TRBJ2-3, with a weak D call TRBD2 (6 bases). The germline V gene encodes CDR1 SGHNT and CDR2 YYREEE (reference sequence). Trimming removed 7 bases from V and 2 bases from J, with 14 bases in between. The CDR3 contains 14 residues. The DNA for the CDR3 is TGTGCCAGCTCGGGTCGGACTACCACAGATACGCAGTATTTT. This encodes CASSGRTTTDTQYF.

The chain carries TRBV5-1 and TRBJ1-2; 9 bases are shared with TRBD1. This CDR3 has 15 residues. CDR1 SGHRS and CDR2 YFSETQ come from the germline V gene. The junction had 4 bases not matched to a gene; V was cut back by 0 bases and J by 4 bases. The DNA of the CDR3 is TGCGCCAGCAGCTTGGGGGGACAGGGAGGCTATGGCTACACCTTC. Its translation: CASSLGGQGGYGYTF.

The CDR3 DNA reads as TGTGCCAGCAGTTATTCCCTACAGGGGGCGTTAGATGAGCAGTTCTTC. Its protein product is CASSYSLQGALDEQFF. The chain has TRBV6-5 and TRBJ2-1; 9 nucleotides line up with TRBD1. Per germline, CDR1 MNHEY and CDR2 SVGAGI. Losses at the gene ends were 3 bases for V and 8 bases for J; bases not matched to a gene: 11. This CDR3 is 16 amino acids long.

With respect to this clone: At one boundary the junction diverges from the germline segment, which might be a read error. The same CDR3 can be traced to other DNA sequences in this sample. The rearrangement joins TRBV30 to TRBJ1-6; D gene ambiguous. CDR3 length: 11 amino acids. Germline V gene lookup returns CDR1 GTSNPN and CDR2 SVGIG (reference sequence). CDR3 in DNA: TGTGCCGAGGGTGAGAATTCGCCCCTCCACTTT. Encoded protein: CAEGENSPLHF.

This clone has a handful of counts. The chain couples TRBV20-1 to TRBJ2-1; D is possibly TRBD1 (6 bases). Germline values: CDR1 DFQATT, CDR2 SNEGSKA (reference sequence). The CDR3 loop spans 11 amino acids. The CDR3 DNA reads as TGCAGCTACAGGGTCTACAATGAGCAGTTCTTC. As protein: CSYRVYNEQFF.

This chain links TRBV4-1 with TRBJ2-1; possible D gene TRBD1, 6 bases. The CDR3 totals 13 residues. V shed 0 bases and J shed 15 bases, with 15 bases lying between them. The V gene's germline CDR1 is MGHRA and CDR2 YSYEKL. The CDR3 loop reads CASSQETGWTRFF. CDR3 nucleotides: TGCGCCAGCAGCCAAGAAACAGGGTGGACCCGGTTCTTC.

The rearrangement links TRBV15 to TRBJ2-6, with D possibly matching TRBD1 (5 bases). The ends were cut back, 1 base at V and 4 bases at J, with 14 bases in the middle. This CDR3 spans 17 amino acids. The germline V gene has CDR1 LNHNV and CDR2 YYDKDF (reference sequence). The CDR3 nucleotides are TGTGCCACCAGCAGAGCCCAGGGTATGGGAGGGGCCAACGTCCTGACTTTC. Protein: CATSRAQGMGGANVLTF.

The chain carries TRBV4-2 and TRBJ2-5; perhaps TRBD1 as D (6 bases). There are 15 residues in the CDR3. With 4 bases removed from V and 2 bases from J, the gap between germline ends came to 14 bases. Per the germline V gene, CDR1 is LGHNA and CDR2 is YNFKEQ. This CDR3 is CASSPASGQQETQYF. In DNA form, the CDR3 reads TGTGCCAGCAGCCCGGCGTCCGGACAGCAAGAGACCCAGTACTTC.

This clone was found once. The gene calls are TRBV11-2 and TRBJ2-5, with 9 bases lining up with TRBD2. The germline V gene has CDR1 SGHAT and CDR2 FQNNGV. The CDR3 has 16 residues. V shed 1 base, J shed 5 bases, and the junction held 8 bases outside the gene matches. CDR3 sequence (DNA): TGTGCCAGCAGCTTAGTGTCGGGCGGGAGGGATGAGACCCAGTACTTC. Its translation is CASSLVSGGRDETQYF.

The chain carries TRBV4-1 and TRBJ2-3; D might be TRBD2 (7 bases). The ends were cut back, 0 bases at V and 6 bases at J, with 19 bases in the middle. Germline V gives CDR1 MGHRA, CDR2 YSYEKL. The CDR3 spans 17 residues. The CDR3 loop is CASSQEAAGAVGDTQYF. The CDR3, as DNA: TGCGCCAGCAGCCAAGAGGCCGCGGGGGCGGTGGGGGATACGCAGTATTTT.

V and J are TRBV6-5 and TRBJ2-7; D gene unclear. The CDR3 has 11 amino acids. Germline V gene sequence: CDR1 MNHEY, CDR2 SVGAGI. V lost 5 bases and J 5 bases, leaving 7 bases between the germline ends. CDR3 sequence (DNA): TGTGCCAGCAGTCAAAGCCACGAGCAGTACTTC. The encoded protein is CASSQSHEQYF.

V is TRBV9 and J is TRBJ1-5; D is unresolved. Trimming took off 4 bases at V and 1 base at J, with 15 bases between the two ends. Per the germline V gene, CDR1 is SGDLS and CDR2 is YYNGEE. The CDR3 consists of 16 residues. The CDR3 DNA follows: TGTGCCAGCAGCAGACTGGGAGGCGCGAGCAATCAGCCCCAGCATTTT. It codes for CASSRLGGASNQPQHF. Variable domain in full (rest from reference TRBV9 and TRBJ1-5): DSGVTQTPKHLITATGQRVTLRCSPRSGDLSVYWYQQSLDQGLQFLIQYYNGEERAKGNILERFSAQQFPDLHSELNLSSLELGDSALYFCASSRLGGASNQPQHFGDGTRLSIL.

The chain joins TRBV27 to TRBJ2-7; D possibly corresponds to TRBD2 (5 bases). Trimming shortened V by 6 bases and J by 7 bases, and 22 bases separated the two germline ends. The CDR3 length is 15 residues. The V gene's germline CDR1 is MNHEY and CDR2 SMNVEV (reference sequence). The CDR3 reads CASSSQPGPSGEQYF. The CDR3 DNA sequence: TGTGCCAGCAGCTCCCAACCCGGACCCTCGGGGGAGCAGTACTTC.

V gene TRBV6-1 combines with J gene TRBJ2-7; TRBD2 is a possible D gene (5 bases). Germline V gene sequence: CDR1 MNHNS, CDR2 SASEGT. Trimming stripped 3 bases from V and 7 bases from J, with 16 bases between. This CDR3 region has 14 residues. The CDR3 loop is CASSETRNTGEQYF. In nucleotides, the CDR3 is TGTGCCAGCAGTGAGACTCGTAACACGGGGGAGCAGTACTTC.

Only one count was recorded for this clone. The rearrangement joins TRBV3-1 (or the pseudogene TRBV3-2) to TRBJ2-3; TRBD1 matches 8 bases. CDR3 length: 14 residues. Germline V gives CDR1 LGHDT, CDR2 YNNKEL (reference sequence). V dropped 0 bases and J dropped 6; count of bases not matched to a gene: 2. The CDR3 reads CASSQDNRGDTQYF. CDR3 DNA sequence: TGTGCCAGCAGCCAAGATAACAGGGGGGATACGCAGTATTTT.

The chain employs TRBV7-9 and TRBJ2-7; D gene uncertain. The CDR3 covers 15 residues. Germline V CDR1 and CDR2: SEHNR, FQNEAQ (reference sequence). Trimming pared 1 base from V and 0 bases from J, leaving 10 bases between. The CDR3 loop reads CASSLGATDSYEQYF. CDR3 nucleotides: TGTGCCAGCAGCTTAGGGGCGACCGACTCCTACGAGCAGTACTTC.

The V gene is TRBV7-9, the J gene TRBJ1-3, with D possibly matching TRBD1 (5 bases). The V gene's germline CDR1 is SEHNR and CDR2 FQNEAQ (reference sequence). The V end lost 1 base, the J end lost 3 bases, and 13 bases lay between the germline ends. This CDR3 contains 16 residues. CDR3 sequence: CASSLDPRGIGNTIYF. The CDR3 DNA reads TGTGCCAGCAGCTTAGATCCCCGGGGGATTGGAAACACCATATATTTT. The full variable domain, with the rest looked up from reference TRBV7-9 and TRBJ1-3, is DTGVSQNPRHKITKRGQNVTFRCDPISEHNRLYWYRQTLGQGPEFLTYFQNEAQLEKSRLLSDRFSAERPKGSFSTLEIQRTEQGDSAMYLCASSLDPRGIGNTIYFGEGSWLTVV.